The 28 T cell receptor beta chains given below trace back to one sample, sequenced in a study of identical twins. Using its own MiXCR run on the 5' RACE reads, TCRdb lists one record per CDR3 protein. The top ten hold roughly 0.56% of the sample, which has about 460,000 distinct CDR3 sequences, 13% to 15% seen once. These data also formed part of another study, on yellow fever vaccine responses in identical twins.

The sequenced sample was CD4+ T cells sorted from blood. The receptors derive from a woman younger than 30 in good health.

In its sample, this clonotype was seen a few times. The chain joins TRBV6-1 to TRBJ1-3; D possibly corresponds to TRBD1 (5 bases). The germline V gene has CDR1 MNHNS and CDR2 SASEGT. The CDR3 has 15 amino acids. Trimming pared 7 bases from V and 3 bases from J, leaving 16 bases between. CDR3 nucleotide sequence: TGTGCCAGCAAGGTGGACAAGGGACTTGGAAACACCATATATTTT. Amino acids: CASKVDKGLGNTIYF.

This sequence joins TRBV20-1 and TRBJ2-1, with 11 bases aligning to TRBD2. Germline values: CDR1 DFQATT, CDR2 SNEGSKA (reference sequence). V was pared by 2 bases and J by 0 bases, with 9 bases of the junction left unmatched. This CDR3 has 18 amino acids. Written as DNA, the CDR3 is TGCAGTGCTAGACTCTCAGGGACTAGCGGATCCTCCTACAATGAGCAGTTCTTC. Its translation is CSARLSGTSGSSYNEQFF.

Only a few counts were recorded for this clonotype. The chain uses TRBV18 and TRBJ2-7, with 10 bases lining up with TRBD1. The CDR3 has 14 amino acids. Germline CDR1 KGHSH, CDR2 LQKENI. V dropped 5 bases and J dropped 2; count of bases not matched to a gene: 3. Here the CDR3 DNA reads TGTGCCAGCTCAGACGGGACAGGGGCCTACGAGCAGTACTTC. Translated, it gives CASSDGTGAYEQYF.

The chain joins TRBV7-2 to TRBJ2-1; TRBD2 might be the D (6 bases). Between the trimmed V and J ends, which lost 7 bases and 5 bases, there was a span of 21 bases. Germline CDR1 is SGHTA and CDR2 is FQGNSA. The CDR3 is made up of 16 amino acids. The CDR3 region has the DNA TGTGCCAGCACTACATTCCGTCGGCGGGGAGACAATGAGCAGTTCTTC. This gives the protein CASTTFRRRGDNEQFF.

This clonotype showed up just a few times. The chain is built from TRBV3-1 and TRBJ1-1; no firm D call. This CDR3 comprises 15 residues. V lost 0 bases and J 1 base, leaving 9 bases between the germline ends. The V gene's germline CDR1 is LGHDT and CDR2 YNNKEL (reference sequence). CDR3 sequence: CASSQDPPGNTEAFF. The DNA of the CDR3 is TGTGCCAGCAGCCAAGATCCCCCTGGGAACACTGAAGCTTTCTTT.

This clonotype appeared a few times. The V call is TRBV29-1, the J call TRBJ2-7; perhaps TRBD2 as D (5 bases). With 1 base removed from V and 3 bases from J, the gap between germline ends came to 10 bases. This CDR3 region has 13 residues. CDR1 is SQVTM, CDR2 ANQGSEA, per germline. Here the CDR3 reads CSVEVLEGYEQYF. The CDR3 nucleotides are TGCAGCGTTGAAGTTTTAGAGGGCTACGAGCAGTACTTC.

This sequence joins TRBV20-1 and TRBJ2-7; TRBD1 matches at 7 bases. The CDR3 extends over 14 amino acids. The junction had 8 bases not matched to a gene; V was cut back by 4 bases and J by 2 bases. In germline, CDR1 is DFQATT, CDR2 SNEGSKA (reference sequence). The CDR3 sequence is CSATYRGRTYEQYF. The CDR3 DNA reads as TGCAGTGCTACCTACAGGGGAAGGACCTACGAGCAGTACTTC.

V and J are TRBV5-1 and TRBJ2-7, with D unclear. The germline V gene has CDR1 SGHRS and CDR2 YFSETQ. The CDR3 spans 15 residues. Deletions cut 5 bases from V and 3 bases from J, with 18 bases between. CDR3 residues: CASSLNTAVVYEQYF. CDR3 DNA sequence: TGCGCCAGCAGTCTAAACACCGCCGTGGTCTACGAGCAGTACTTC.

This clonotype occurred a few times. J is TRBJ1-2 and V is TRBV3-1, with TRBD1 matching over 9 bases. CDR1 is LGHDT, CDR2 YNNKEL, per germline (reference sequence). The CDR3 has 13 residues. V lost 6 bases to trimming and J lost 3 bases; unmatched junction nucleotides: 2. The CDR3 DNA reads TGTGCCAGCAGAAGGACAGGGGACTATGGCTACACCTTC. The encoded protein is CASRRTGDYGYTF.

This clonotype was seen a few times. V gene TRBV12-3 or TRBV12-4 combines with J gene TRBJ2-3; D remains unclear. Trimming shortened V by 3 bases and J by 4 bases, and 8 bases separated the two germline ends. The CDR3 runs to 13 residues. Here the CDR3 reads CASSFPSADTQYF. The CDR3 nucleotides are TGTGCCAGCAGTTTCCCTAGTGCAGATACGCAGTATTTT.

This clonotype was detected only a few times. V usage is TRBV28 and J usage is TRBJ1-2; 7 nucleotides match TRBD1. V gave up 2 bases and J gave up 8 bases; unmatched junction bases: 5. This CDR3 is 13 amino acids long. CDR1 is MDHEN and CDR2 is SYDVKM in the germline V gene. CDR3 bases: TGTGCCAGCAGTTTACGGGACAGTCGCGGCTACACCTTC. It translates to CASSLRDSRGYTF.

The CDR3 is CASRLLGYEQYF. The DNA of the CDR3 is TGTGCCAGCAGACTCCTTGGCTACGAGCAGTACTTC. This chain uses TRBV28 with TRBJ2-7; no clear D. Germline V gene lookup returns CDR1 MDHEN and CDR2 SYDVKM. Trimming shortened V by 6 bases and J by 3 bases, and 9 bases separated the two germline ends. CDR3 length equals 12 residues.

This clonotype was counted a few times. The chain recombines TRBV20-1 with TRBJ2-3; TRBD1 is a possible D gene (5 bases). The CDR3 loop spans 17 amino acids. V lost 0 bases, J lost 2 bases, and 18 bases lay in between. Germline-derived CDR1 and CDR2 are DFQATT and SNEGSKA (reference sequence). The CDR3 DNA reads TGCAGTGCTAGAGACCGAAGAAGGGGTGGCCTCACAGATACGCAGTATTTT. Translated: CSARDRRRGGLTDTQYF.

This clonotype was counted only a few times. The chain has TRBV2 and TRBJ2-7; 12 bases align to TRBD2. Germline-derived CDR1 and CDR2 are SNHLY and FYNNEI. The CDR3 length is 15 residues. J lost 6 bases, V lost 5 bases, and 8 bases had no gene match. This chain's CDR3 is CASSPGPGLAGEQYF. The DNA for the CDR3 is TGTGCCAGCAGTCCGGGTCCGGGACTAGCGGGCGAGCAGTACTTC. The complete variable domain, with remaining parts taken from reference TRBV2 and TRBJ2-7, reads EPEVTQTPSHQVTQMGQEVILRCVPISNHLYFYWYRQILGQKVEFLVSFYNNEISEKSEIFDDQFSVERPDGSNFTLKIRSTKLEDSAMYFCASSPGPGLAGEQYFGPGTRLTVT.

This clonotype turned up a few times. The V call is TRBV6-1, the J call TRBJ2-7, with a tentative D call TRBD1 (6 bases). There are 14 residues in the CDR3. V was shortened by 6 bases and J by 0 bases, with 12 bases between the two germline ends. The germline CDR1 and CDR2 sequences are MNHNS and SASEGT. The CDR3 sequence is CASSMGADSYEQYF. The CDR3 nucleotides read TGTGCCAGCAGCATGGGGGCAGACTCCTACGAGCAGTACTTC.

This clonotype was seen more than once but under ten times. The chain carries TRBV12-3 or TRBV12-4 and TRBJ2-6, with a tentative D call TRBD2 (6 bases). Deletions cut 3 bases from V and 1 base from J, with 10 bases between. The CDR3 has 16 amino acids. The CDR3 DNA follows: TGTGCCAGCAGTTTGACTAGTGGTTCTGGGGCCAACGTCCTGACTTTC. This sequence encodes CASSLTSGSGANVLTF.

This clonotype was seen more than once but under ten times. The chain couples TRBV20-1 to TRBJ2-5; weak D call: TRBD1 (6 bases). V was clipped by 4 bases and J by 4 bases, with 19 bases between them. The CDR3 is made up of 15 amino acids. The germline V gene has CDR1 DFQATT and CDR2 SNEGSKA (reference sequence). CDR3 residues: CSAMSGTTIGETQYF. CDR3 DNA sequence: TGCAGTGCTATGTCTGGGACAACAATAGGAGAGACCCAGTACTTC.

V is TRBV11-2 and J is TRBJ2-2; the D gene is possibly TRBD2 (5 bases). The CDR3 totals 15 residues. V lost 5 bases, J lost 2 bases, and 12 bases lay in between. Per the germline V gene, CDR1 is SGHAT and CDR2 is FQNNGV. The CDR3 sequence is CASSDSDYNTGELFF. CDR3 bases: TGTGCCAGCAGCGATTCAGACTATAACACCGGGGAGCTGTTTTTT.

This clonotype was counted ten times or more. The rearrangement joins TRBV5-1 to TRBJ2-7; 9 nucleotides match TRBD1. Germline trimming cut 3 bases from V and 3 bases from J; bases unmatched to any gene: 4. The CDR3 is 14 residues long. The germline gives CDR1 SGHRS, CDR2 YFSETQ. CDR3 bases: TGCGCCAGCAGCTGGACAGGGGAGGTCTACGAGCAGTACTTC. This codes for CASSWTGEVYEQYF. The full variable domain, with the rest looked up from reference TRBV5-1 and TRBJ2-7, is KAGVTQTPRYLIKTRGQQVTLSCSPISGHRSVSWYQQTPGQGLQFLFEYFSETQRNKGNFPGRFSGRQFSNSRSEMNVSTLELGDSALYLCASSWTGEVYEQYFGPGTRLTVT.

The V call is TRBV10-3, the J call TRBJ2-1; D is undetermined. CDR3 size: 12 residues. V lost 2 bases and J lost 6, with 5 bases in between. Germline V gives CDR1 ENHRY, CDR2 SYGVKD. CDR3 coding DNA: TGTGCCATCAGTGAGCTCTCCAATGAGCAGTTCTTC. As protein: CAISELSNEQFF.

The chain uses TRBV6-2 or TRBV6-3 and TRBJ2-7; D gene unclear. V lost 3 bases and J 2 bases, leaving 14 bases between the germline ends. The CDR3 is 15 residues long. Germline CDR1 and CDR2: MNHEY and SVGEGT. CDR3 loop: CASSYSTGTPYEQYF. The CDR3 bases are TGTGCCAGCAGTTATTCGACCGGCACCCCCTACGAGCAGTACTTC.

The chain couples TRBV6-1 to TRBJ2-7, with 11 nucleotides matching TRBD1. The germline V gene encodes CDR1 MNHNS and CDR2 SASEGT. J gave up 3 bases and V 6 bases, and 4 bases lay outside the gene matches. The CDR3 totals 14 residues. This chain's CDR3 is CASRTGTGGYEQYF. In nucleotides, the CDR3 is TGTGCCAGCAGGACCGGGACAGGGGGCTACGAGCAGTACTTC.

This clonotype came up a few times. This rearrangement joins TRBV6-1 to TRBJ1-2; D gene unclear. V gave up 7 bases and J gave up 11 bases, with 20 bases separating them. The germline V gene encodes CDR1 MNHNS and CDR2 SASEGT. The CDR3 has 13 residues. CDR3 amino acids: CASTMGHRTKYTF. Written as DNA, the CDR3 is TGTGCCAGCACCATGGGCCACAGAACCAAGTACACCTTC.

The chain joins TRBV19 to TRBJ2-1; the match to TRBD2 covers 8 bases. V lost 6 bases, J lost 8 bases, and 6 bases stayed unmatched. The V gene's germline CDR1 is LNHDA and CDR2 SQIVND (reference sequence). This CDR3 is 13 amino acids long. CDR3 sequence: CASSRREVYEQFF. DNA of the CDR3: TGTGCCAGTAGCAGGCGGGAGGTCTATGAGCAGTTCTTC.

This clonotype was recorded a few times. The rearrangement joins TRBV10-3 to TRBJ1-5; 7 bases map to TRBD1. The germline gives CDR1 ENHRY, CDR2 SYGVKD. Trimming took 6 bases from V and 4 from J; bases not matched to a gene: 3. CDR3 length: 13 amino acids. The CDR3 DNA reads TGTGCCATCAGGGGGGACAGAAATCAGCCCCAGCATTTT. This gives the protein CAIRGDRNQPQHF.

This chain connects TRBV11-2 to TRBJ2-7, with a tentative D call TRBD1 (6 bases). CDR3 size: 16 residues. Germline-derived CDR1 and CDR2 are SGHAT and FQNNGV. Trimming stripped 2 bases from V and 0 bases from J, with 14 bases between. CDR3 protein: CASSLIPTGHSYEQYF. The CDR3 DNA reads TGTGCCAGCAGCTTAATACCCACGGGACACTCCTACGAGCAGTACTTC.

This clonotype was seen repeatedly, ten times or more. The chain recombines TRBV7-2 with TRBJ1-5; D perhaps matches TRBD1 (5 bases). This CDR3 is built from 13 residues. CDR1 SGHTA and CDR2 FQGNSA come from the germline V gene. V was trimmed by 1 base and J by 9 bases, leaving 10 bases between them. The CDR3: CASSLGRVGPQHF. CDR3 coding DNA: TGTGCCAGCAGCTTAGGCAGGGTGGGGCCCCAGCATTTT. The whole variable domain, filled in from reference TRBV7-2 and TRBJ1-5, reads GAGVSQSPSNKVTEKGKDVELRCDPISGHTALYWYRQSLGQGLEFLIYFQGNSAPDKSGLPSDRFSAERTGGSVSTLTIQRTQQEDSAVYLCASSLGRVGPQHFGDGTRLSIL.

The V gene is TRBV12-5, the J gene TRBJ2-5, with TRBD1 identical over 8 bases. The CDR3 is made up of 17 amino acids. V lost 1 base and J lost 5; bases outside the gene matches: 12. CDR1 and CDR2 from the germline V gene are LGHNT and FRNRAP. Here the CDR3 reads CASGLGQGSSGMETQYF. CDR3 nucleotide sequence: TGTGCTAGTGGTTTGGGACAGGGGTCCTCAGGTATGGAGACCCAGTACTTC.